The clone carrying this T cell receptor (beta chain) was found many times. These data are taken from a study of T-cell reconstitution after alpha-beta-depleted transplantation in children. The authors prepared the TCRbeta library with unique molecular identifiers. TCRdb reanalysed the PCR reads using MiXCR and keeps one entry per CDR3 protein. The data contain 200,000 to 250,000 distinct CDR3 sequences, about a tenth of them singletons. This CDR3 contains 13 residues. V was shortened by 0 bases and J by 4 bases, with 6 bases between the two germline ends. CDR1 is MNHEY, CDR2 SVGAGI, per germline. This TCR derives from a human donor who donated a stem cell graft to a child with acute lymphoblastic leukemia. The rearrangement links TRBV6-5 to TRBJ1-1; D uncertain. Sequenced material: PBMCs from the stem cell graft donor, taken from the stem cell graft. DNA of the CDR3: TGTGCCAGCAGTTACTCTTACACCACTGAAGCTTTCTTT. This gives the protein CASSYSYTTEAFF.